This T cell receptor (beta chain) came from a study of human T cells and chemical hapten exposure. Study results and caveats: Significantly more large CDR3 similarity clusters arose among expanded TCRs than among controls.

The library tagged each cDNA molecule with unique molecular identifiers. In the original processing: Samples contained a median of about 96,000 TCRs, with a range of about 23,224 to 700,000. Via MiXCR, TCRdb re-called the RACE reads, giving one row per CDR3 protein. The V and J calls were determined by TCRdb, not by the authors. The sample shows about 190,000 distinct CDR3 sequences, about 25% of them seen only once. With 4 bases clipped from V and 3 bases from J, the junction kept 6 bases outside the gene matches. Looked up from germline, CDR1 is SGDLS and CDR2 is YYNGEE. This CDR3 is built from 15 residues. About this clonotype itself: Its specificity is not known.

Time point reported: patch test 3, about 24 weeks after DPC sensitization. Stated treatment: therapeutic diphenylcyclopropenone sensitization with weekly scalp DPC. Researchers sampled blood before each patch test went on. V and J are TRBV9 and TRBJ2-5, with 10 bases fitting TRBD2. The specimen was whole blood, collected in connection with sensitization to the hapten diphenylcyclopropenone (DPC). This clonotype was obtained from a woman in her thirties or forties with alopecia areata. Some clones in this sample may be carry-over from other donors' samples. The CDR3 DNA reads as TGTGCCAGCAGCCCCTCCGGGACTAGCGAAGAGACCCAGTACTTC. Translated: CASSPSGTSEETQYF. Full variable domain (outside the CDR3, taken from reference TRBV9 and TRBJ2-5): DSGVTQTPKHLITATGQRVTLRCSPRSGDLSVYWYQQSLDQGLQFLIQYYNGEERAKGNILERFSAQQFPDLHSELNLSSLELGDSALYFCASSPSGTSEETQYFGPGTRLLVL.